The next 29 T cell receptor beta chains were all read from a single sample in a study of blood T cell repertoires in COVID-19 (dated by TCRdb to about 2020). Libraries were built with the immunoSEQ multiplex PCR assay. The table comes from immuneACCESS by way of TCRdb, which keeps in-frame sequences with V and J called. Part of the clones is missing from these tables; in studies checked, under half for an unresolved V gene and the rest for unknown reasons. The sample records 130,000 or so clones, over 75% of which are singletons. Together, the top ten hold more than 2% of the sample. The specimen sequenced was peripheral blood. Receptors were obtained from a man aged 65 to 85 with active COVID-19.

The genes are TRBV7-2 and TRBJ1-3; TRBD1 might be the D (5 bases). The CDR3 length is 15 residues. Germline CDR1 and CDR2: SGHTA and FQGNSA. V was trimmed by 3 bases and J by 0 bases, leaving 9 bases between them. In DNA form, the CDR3 reads TGTGCCAGCAGCTTGGCGGGGCTCTCTGGAAACACCATATATTTT. Translating gives CASSLAGLSGNTIYF.

V usage is TRBV5-1 and J usage is TRBJ2-1; 9 positions match TRBD1. After removal of 0 bases from V and 6 bases from J, the junction contained 4 bases not matched to a gene. CDR3 size: 15 residues. Germline loops: CDR1 SGHRS, CDR2 YFSETQ. The CDR3 here is CASSLGDREVNEQFF. CDR3 nucleotide sequence: TGCGCCAGCAGCTTGGGGGACAGGGAGGTCAATGAGCAGTTCTTC.

J is TRBJ2-2 and V is TRBV29-1, with 8 bases that match TRBD2. CDR1 and CDR2 (germline): SQVTM, ANQGSEA. CDR3 length: 15 amino acids. Trimming at V came to 6 bases and at J to 4 bases, leaving 10 bases not matched to a gene. This CDR3 reads CSVGEAGVSTGELFF. In DNA, the CDR3 is TGCAGCGTAGGGGAAGCGGGAGTGAGCACCGGGGAGCTGTTTTTT.

J is TRBJ2-3 and V is TRBV7-6; TRBD1 agrees at 9 bases. This CDR3 is 15 amino acids long. Germline-derived CDR1 and CDR2 are SGHVS and FNYEAQ. Unmatched junction bases numbered 3, after V lost 0 bases and J lost 5 bases. The CDR3 here is CASSLAGDREDTQYF. The CDR3, as DNA: TGTGCCAGCAGCTTAGCTGGGGACAGGGAAGATACGCAGTATTTT.

This chain joins TRBV19 and TRBJ2-1, with D possibly being TRBD1 (5 bases). From germline, CDR1 is LNHDA and CDR2 SQIVND (reference sequence). The length of the CDR3 is 17 residues. V was shortened by 5 bases and J by 0 bases, with 17 bases between the two germline ends. CDR3 coding DNA: TGTGCCAGTAGTCCCCTCTACAGGAGCCGCTCCTACAATGAGCAGTTCTTC. Translating it yields CASSPLYRSRSYNEQFF.

The rearrangement uses TRBV6-4 and TRBJ1-1; 9 bases align to TRBD1. The CDR3 has 17 residues. Germline CDR1 MRHNA, CDR2 SNTAGT. The junction had 12 bases not matched to a gene; V was cut back by 3 bases and J by 4 bases. CDR3 sequence reads: CASSDPGQGRGGTEAFF. DNA of the CDR3: TGTGCCAGCAGTGATCCCGGACAGGGGAGGGGTGGCACTGAAGCTTTCTTT.

The chain joins TRBV5-1 to TRBJ2-2; TRBD2 might be the D (5 bases). V dropped 0 bases and J dropped 14 bases, with 11 bases sitting between them. CDR1 and CDR2 (germline): SGHRS, YFSETQ. CDR3 length equals 12 residues. The DNA for the CDR3 is TGCGCCAGCAGCTTGGTTCCTAGCCAACTGTTTTTT. It codes for CASSLVPSQLFF.

The CDR3 nucleotides read TGTGCCAGCAGTTACCAGGGTTCTGGAAACACCATATATTTT. Its protein is CASSYQGSGNTIYF. The gene calls are TRBV6-2 or TRBV6-3 and TRBJ1-3, with D possibly TRBD1 on 5 matching bases. The V gene lost 2 bases and the J gene lost 1 base, with 6 bases spanning the gap. The CDR3 length is 14 residues. Per the germline V gene, CDR1 is MNHEY and CDR2 is SVGEGT.

Written as DNA, the CDR3 is TGTGCCAGCAGTGAGAGCCTAGCGGGAGTTTACGAGCAGTACTTC. It translates to CASSESLAGVYEQYF. The J gene is TRBJ2-7, the V gene TRBV25-1; 10 bases are a match to TRBD2. With 3 bases clipped from V and 4 bases from J, the junction kept 6 bases outside the gene matches. The germline V gene encodes CDR1 MGHDK and CDR2 SYGVNS. The CDR3 extends over 15 amino acids.

This clone showed up just a few times. CDR3 region: CASSSGTEQFF. DNA of the CDR3: TGTGCCAGCAGTTCAGGGACAGAGCAGTTCTTC. The J gene is TRBJ2-1, the V gene TRBV6-5; D is perhaps TRBD1 (6 bases). Germline V gene data show CDR1 as MNHEY and CDR2 as SVGAGI. The V end was cut by 4 bases, the J end by 10 bases, with 8 bases between. The CDR3 runs 11 residues.

This sequence joins TRBV6-2 or TRBV6-3 and TRBJ2-1; TRBD2 agrees at 10 bases. The germline V gene has CDR1 MNHEY and CDR2 SVGEGT. CDR3 size: 15 residues. With 4 bases clipped from V and 7 bases from J, the junction kept 7 bases outside the gene matches. CDR3 protein: CASSSRAGGPNEQFF. CDR3 DNA sequence: TGTGCCAGCAGTTCACGAGCGGGAGGGCCAAATGAGCAGTTCTTC.

This chain uses TRBV6-1 with TRBJ2-7; TRBD2 might be the D (7 bases). This CDR3 is built from 15 residues. CDR1 and CDR2 (germline): MNHNS, SASEGT. V dropped 1 base and J dropped 6 bases, with 16 bases sitting between them. The CDR3 is CASSEEGGGPGEQYF. In nucleotides, the CDR3 is TGTGCCAGCAGTGAAGAGGGAGGGGGGCCGGGCGAGCAGTACTTC.

The CDR3 DNA reads as TGTGCCAGCAGCCAAGATGGGGACAGGGCCCTCATGAACACTGAAGCTTTCTTT. Amino acids: CASSQDGDRALMNTEAFF. This chain links TRBV3-1 (or the pseudogene TRBV3-2) with TRBJ1-1; 9 bases are a match to TRBD1. The CDR3 is 18 residues long. Germline trimming cut 0 bases from V and 0 bases from J; bases unmatched to any gene: 8. In germline, CDR1 is LGHDT, CDR2 YNNKEL (reference sequence).

The chain is built from TRBV24-1 and TRBJ2-1, with D perhaps matching TRBD1 (6 bases). This CDR3 comprises 15 residues. V shed 2 bases and J shed 6 bases, with 13 bases lying between them. The germline CDR1 and CDR2 sequences are KGHDR and SFDVKD. CDR3 region: CATSDYVRGRNEQFF. The CDR3 region has the DNA TGTGCCACCAGTGATTACGTCAGGGGCCGCAATGAGCAGTTCTTC.

This chain connects TRBV6-5 to TRBJ2-1, with 10 positions matching TRBD2. Germline V gene data show CDR1 as MNHEY and CDR2 as SVGAGI. The length of the CDR3 is 14 residues. With 5 bases clipped from V and 13 bases from J, the junction kept 11 bases outside the gene matches. This CDR3 reads CASSKREGPTAQFF. The CDR3 nucleotides are TGTGCCAGCAGTAAGCGGGAGGGTCCTACCGCACAGTTCTTC.

This rearrangement joins TRBV7-3 to TRBJ2-1; D possibly corresponds to TRBD2 (5 bases). Germline V CDR1 and CDR2: SGHTA, FQGTGA. The CDR3 extends over 14 amino acids. Trimming shortened V by 5 bases and J by 5 bases, and 13 bases separated the two germline ends. Here the CDR3 reads CASSPAGGNNEQFF. The CDR3 DNA reads TGTGCCAGCAGCCCCGCGGGCGGCAACAATGAGCAGTTCTTC.

The V gene is TRBV27, the J gene TRBJ2-1, with 7 positions matching TRBD1. Germline CDR1 reads MNHEY; CDR2 reads SMNVEV (reference sequence). The CDR3 is 16 amino acids. The ends lost 5 bases at V and 2 bases at J; junction bases unmatched: 9. CDR3 nucleotide sequence: TGTGCCAGCAGTCCCTTGACAGGGAAAACCTACAATGAGCAGTTCTTC. This encodes CASSPLTGKTYNEQFF.

The chain recombines TRBV6-5 with TRBJ2-2; 7 positions match TRBD2. Trimming removed 6 bases from V and 4 bases from J; junction bases left unmatched: 5. The CDR3 loop spans 14 amino acids. The V gene's germline CDR1 is MNHEY and CDR2 SVGAGI. CDR3 region: CASRPSGATGELFF. CDR3 DNA: TGTGCCAGCAGGCCCAGCGGGGCCACCGGGGAGCTGTTTTTT.

This chain links TRBV19 with TRBJ1-5; TRBD1 is a possible D gene (6 bases). V lost 6 bases and J 6 bases, leaving 15 bases between the germline ends. CDR3 length: 14 residues. In germline, CDR1 is LNHDA, CDR2 SQIVND (reference sequence). The CDR3 spells CASRGLGARQPQHF. CDR3 bases: TGTGCCAGTAGAGGATTGGGGGCCCGTCAGCCCCAGCATTTT.

This chain links TRBV29-1 with TRBJ1-1, with 10 positions matching TRBD1. J was trimmed by 0 bases and V by 6 bases; bases with no gene match: 10. In germline, CDR1 is SQVTM, CDR2 ANQGSEA. CDR3 length equals 16 residues. The CDR3 DNA reads as TGCAGCGTCCTCGGGACAGGGGCACGGGTGAACACTGAAGCTTTCTTT. Its translation: CSVLGTGARVNTEAFF.

This chain connects TRBV27 to TRBJ1-2, with a weak D call TRBD1 (5 bases). Germline V gene data show CDR1 as MNHEY and CDR2 as SMNVEV (reference sequence). Trimming shortened V by 4 bases and J by 0 bases, and 9 bases separated the two germline ends. The CDR3 has 14 residues. The CDR3 loop is CASSSSRANYGYTF. The CDR3 bases are TGTGCCAGCAGTTCATCCAGGGCTAACTATGGCTACACCTTC.

CDR3 residues: CASSLEGGVLNEQFF. The CDR3 nucleotides read TGTGCCAGCAGCTTAGAAGGGGGGGTCTTGAATGAGCAGTTCTTC. The chain uses TRBV11-2 and TRBJ2-1; weak D call: TRBD2 (7 bases). Trimming stripped 0 bases from V and 7 bases from J, with 13 bases between. The germline V gene encodes CDR1 SGHAT and CDR2 FQNNGV. The CDR3 extends over 15 amino acids. The whole variable domain, remainder taken from reference TRBV11-2 and TRBJ2-1, is EAGVAQSPRYKIIEKRQSVAFWCNPISGHATLYWYQQILGQGPKLLIQFQNNGVVDDSQLPKDRFSAERLKGVDSTLKIQPAKLEDSAVYLCASSLEGGVLNEQFFGPGTRLTVL.

The chain is built from TRBV21-1 and TRBJ2-7; the table's D call of TRBD1 was not tested on the DNA. TRBV21-1 is assigned pseudogene status. This CDR3 has 14 residues. The CDR3 nucleotides read TGTGCCAGCAGCATTGGGGGCGGTTTCTACGAGCAGTACTTC. Its protein is CASSIGGGFYEQYF.

The chain couples TRBV19 to TRBJ2-3, with D possibly TRBD2 on 5 matching bases. Trimming left V 3 bases short and J 0 bases short, with 16 bases between. The CDR3 sequence is 17 residues long. Germline V gives CDR1 LNHDA, CDR2 SQIVND (reference sequence). The CDR3 DNA is TGTGCCAGTAGTATTCTACGACTAACCCATAGCACAGATACGCAGTATTTT. Translating gives CASSILRLTHSTDTQYF. Full variable domain (remainder filled in from reference TRBV19 and TRBJ2-3): DGGITQSPKYLFRKEGQNVTLSCEQNLNHDAMYWYRQDPGQGLRLIYYSQIVNDFQKGDIAEGYSVSREKKESFPLTVTSAQKNPTAFYLCASSILRLTHSTDTQYFGPGTRLTVL.

The chain employs TRBV28 and TRBJ2-7; D is ambiguous. The CDR3 is 15 residues long. CDR1 is MDHEN, CDR2 SYDVKM, per germline. V lost 7 bases and J lost 1, with 17 bases in between. The CDR3 DNA sequence: TGTGCCAGCATCGCCGAGTACCCGAGGTCCTACGAGCAGTACTTC. This sequence encodes CASIAEYPRSYEQYF.

V and J are TRBV24-1 and TRBJ2-7; D call uncertain. This CDR3 spans 17 amino acids. V lost 0 bases to trimming and J lost 4 bases, with 18 bases between them. The germline V gene encodes CDR1 KGHDR and CDR2 SFDVKD. DNA of the CDR3: TGTGCCACCAGTGATTTGGCGCCCCTGGGCAGTGGGTACGAGCAGTACTTC. Protein: CATSDLAPLGSGYEQYF.

The CDR3 coding sequence is TGCGCCAGCAGAGACAGGGGGGGAGACTATGGCTACACCTTC. This sequence encodes CASRDRGGDYGYTF. The gene calls are TRBV23-1 and TRBJ1-2, with 9 nucleotides matching TRBD1. TRBV23-1 falls under the ORF class, with uncertain function. The CDR3 runs to 14 residues. V lost 6 bases, J lost 3 bases, and 5 bases stayed unmatched.

V usage is TRBV6-5 and J usage is TRBJ2-3, with 8 bases lining up with TRBD2. The germline V gene has CDR1 MNHEY and CDR2 SVGAGI. There are 16 residues in the CDR3. V was pared by 0 bases and J by 4 bases, with 6 bases of the junction left unmatched. This CDR3 is CASSYSGTRGADTQYF. The CDR3 bases are TGTGCCAGCAGTTACTCGGGGACTAGGGGGGCAGATACGCAGTATTTT.

V gene TRBV5-4 combines with J gene TRBJ1-1; 8 nucleotides agree with TRBD1. The germline V gene encodes CDR1 SGHNT and CDR2 YYREEE (reference sequence). CDR3 length equals 15 residues. The junction had 1 base not matched to a gene; V was cut back by 0 bases and J by 0 bases. This chain's CDR3 is CASSLGQGMNTEAFF. The CDR3, as DNA: TGTGCCAGCAGCTTGGGACAGGGGATGAACACTGAAGCTTTCTTT. Drawing the rest from reference TRBV5-4 and TRBJ1-1, the complete variable domain is ETGVTQSPTHLIKTRGQQVTLRCSSQSGHNTVSWYQQALGQGPQFIFQYYREEENGRGNFPPRFSGLQFPNYSSELNVNALELDDSALYLCASSLGQGMNTEAFFGQGTRLTVV.